Listed below are T cell receptor beta chains from one sample, sequenced in a study of blood T cell repertoires in COVID-19. Sequencing used immunoSEQ multiplex PCR; TCRdb keeps in-frame clones, though not all of them. Of about 320,000 clones listed, roughly 90% are singletons. What was sequenced was PBMCs or T cells enriched from blood (not recorded which). The receptor source for this set is a woman in her 30s who had been exposed to COVID-19. The CDR3 runs from the conserved cysteine through the conserved F or W. D genes are given only for firm matches. Part of the rows lack a size; the others show once, few, many or a class for expanded clones.

TRBV13,-,-,TRBJ2-7,TGTGCCAGCAGCTCCCCCTCGGAGGTCTCCTACGAGCAGTACTTC,CASSSPSEVSYEQYF
TRBV7-3,many,-,TRBJ1-1,TGTGCCAGCAGCTTAACAGCGAACACTGAAGCTTTCTTT,CASSLTANTEAFF
TRBV19,-,-,TRBJ1-2,TGTGCCAGTAGTCCTCGACAGAAATATGGCTACACCTTC,CASSPRQKYGYTF
TRBV6-5,-,-,TRBJ2-4,TGTGCCAGCAGCCCAGGGTTAACCAAAAACATTCAGTACTTC,CASSPGLTKNIQYF
TRBV4-1,-,TRBD1,TRBJ1-3,TGCGCCAGCAGCCAGCGACCTACAGGGGTCGGAAACACCATATATTTT,CASSQRPTGVGNTIYF
TRBV29-1,-,TRBD2,TRBJ2-1,TGCAGCGCCGGAGCGGGGGGCTCCTACAATGAGCAGTTCTTC,CSAGAGGSYNEQFF
TRBV4-3,-,-,TRBJ2-1,TGCGCCAGCAGCCCAGGGGTTAGTAAACACAATGAGCAGTTCTTC,CASSPGVSKHNEQFF
TRBV4-1,-,-,TRBJ1-5,TGCGCCAGCAGCCTAACCGAAGCCCCTAGCCCTGTCAATCAGCCCCAGCATTTT,CASSLTEAPSPVNQPQHF
TRBV19,-,TRBD1,TRBJ2-7,TGTGCCAGTAGTCCAGGGACAGATACCTACGAGCAGTACTTC,CASSPGTDTYEQYF
TRBV10-3,-,-,TRBJ1-5,TGTGCCATCAGGGACTCGGGAGGTAATCAGCCCCAGCATTTT,CAIRDSGGNQPQHF
TRBV27,-,TRBD1,TRBJ2-7,TGTGCCAGCAGTGTGGACAGGGGAGACATCTACGAGCAGTACTTC,CASSVDRGDIYEQYF
TRBV12-5,-,TRBD2,TRBJ2-3,TGTGCTAGTGCCCCATCCGGGGCGACTAGCGGGGGGGGATTAAGCACAGATACGCAGTATTTT,CASAPSGATSGGGLSTDTQYF
TRBV5-5,-,-,TRBJ2-5,TGTGCCAGCAGCTTGGGGCATTCTTGGGAGACCCAGTACTTC,CASSLGHSWETQYF
TRBV19,-,TRBD1,TRBJ1-6,TGTGCCAGTAGTACTCATAACAGGGGGCTGAATTCACCCCTCCACTTT,CASSTHNRGLNSPLHF
TRBV18,-,TRBD1,TRBJ2-3,TGTGCCAGCTCACCCCGACAGGGGGAAAGTGCAGATACGCAGTATTTT,CASSPRQGESADTQYF
TRBV5-1,-,-,TRBJ2-5,TGCGCCAGCAGCTTGAGCCGGGGGTCCGCCCCACAAGAGACCCAGTACTTC,CASSLSRGSAPQETQYF
TRBV4-3,-,TRBD1,TRBJ1-6,TGCGCCAGCAGCCAAGGGACAGGGGTTATGAATTCACCCCTCCACTTT,CASSQGTGVMNSPLHF
TRBV7-9,-,TRBD1,TRBJ1-4,TGTGCCAGCAGCCAGGACAGGGGGGGTGAAAAACTGTTTTTT,CASSQDRGGEKLFF
TRBV24-1,-,TRBD1,TRBJ1-4,TGTGCCACCAGTGCCTTGGACAGGGGGCTACCTAATGAAAAACTGTTTTTT,CATSALDRGLPNEKLFF
TRBV5-1,few,-,TRBJ1-3,TGCGCCAGCAGTGATAGTGGAAACACCATATATTTT,CASSDSGNTIYF
TRBV2,-,-,TRBJ2-2,TGTGCCAGCAGTGAAGCGCTAAGAGTCACCGGGGAGCTGTTTTTT,CASSEALRVTGELFF
TRBV5-1,-,-,TRBJ1-2,TGCGCCAGCAGCTTGGAGCACAGCAAATTCTATGGCTACACCTTC,CASSLEHSKFYGYTF
TRBV5-1,-,TRBD1,TRBJ2-5,TGCGCCAGCAGCGTCAGGGGGATCTGGGGGGAGACCCAGTACTTC,CASSVRGIWGETQYF
TRBV6-5,-,-,TRBJ2-3,TGTGCCAGCAGCCCCACTAGCTATAGCACAGATACGCAGTATTTT,CASSPTSYSTDTQYF
TRBV6-1,-,TRBD1,TRBJ1-4,TGTGCCAGCAGTGACGGACAGGTGTCCGAAAAACTGTTTTTT,CASSDGQVSEKLFF
TRBV5-1,few,TRBD2,TRBJ2-3,TGCGCCAGCAGCCAGGGACTAGCGGGGGGCACAGATACGCAGTATTTT,CASSQGLAGGTDTQYF
TRBV27,-,TRBD1,TRBJ2-3,TGTGCCAGCAGTTCCTCCCCAGGGGGTTCAGATACGCAGTATTTT,CASSSSPGGSDTQYF
TRBV15,-,-,TRBJ1-5,TGTGCCACCAGCCGGGGGGGGGCCGAACAGCCCCAGCATTTT,CATSRGGAEQPQHF
TRBV2,-,TRBD1,TRBJ1-4,TGTGCCAGTTTTTTGACAGGGGCTACTAATGAAAAACTGTTTTTT,CASFLTGATNEKLFF
TRBV5-4,once,TRBD1,TRBJ1-6,TGTGCCAGCAGCGCCTGGGACAGGCGGAATTCACCCCTCCACTTT,CASSAWDRRNSPLHF
TRBV5-1,once,-,TRBJ1-5,TGCGCCAGCAGCCCCACGGACAGAGAACAGCCCCAGCATTTT,CASSPTDREQPQHF
TRBV12-5,-,-,TRBJ1-1,TGTGCTAGTGGTTGGGGGGAGAGGAGCACTGAAGCTTTCTTT,CASGWGERSTEAFF
TRBV29-1,-,TRBD1,TRBJ1-1,TGCAGCGTTGTCGATTCGGGACAGGGGTCGAACACTGAAGCTTTCTTT,CSVVDSGQGSNTEAFF
TRBV5-1,-,-,TRBJ1-2,TGCGCCAGCAGCTTGGGGCAGGCCGCGAATGGCTACACCTTC,CASSLGQAANGYTF
TRBV29-1,-,-,TRBJ2-7,TGCAGCGCAACAGGGCTCGGCTACGAGCAGTACTTC,CSATGLGYEQYF
TRBV24-1,once,-,TRBJ1-2,TGTGCCACCAGTCGCGGTTTCTATGGCTACACCTTC,CATSRGFYGYTF
TRBV19,-,-,TRBJ1-1,TGTGCCAGTAGTAGAGGGAAGAACACTGAAGCTTTCTTT,CASSRGKNTEAFF
TRBV11-1,-,TRBD1,TRBJ2-2,TGTGCCAGCAGCTTACCCGGGACAGGGGGCACCGGGGAGCTGTTTTTT,CASSLPGTGGTGELFF
TRBV19,-,-,TRBJ1-5,TGTGCCAGTGGGGCCGGACAGCCCCAGCATTTT,CASGAGQPQHF
TRBV3-1/TRBV3-2,-,TRBD1,TRBJ1-2,TGTGCCAGCAGCCAAGGGGACCCTGGGCAGGGGGCGTATGGCTACACCTTC,CASSQGDPGQGAYGYTF
TRBV5-1,-,-,TRBJ1-1,TGCGCCAGCATGGAGGGCGCGAACACTGAAGCTTTCTTT,CASMEGANTEAFF
TRBV6-6,-,-,TRBJ2-7,TGTGCCAGCAGCCGATCCTTCATCGGTATCATCCACGAGCAGTACTTC,CASSRSFIGIIHEQYF
TRBV5-6,-,-,TRBJ2-1,TGTGCCAGCAGCTTGGGTCTTGGCCAGTTCTTC,CASSLGLGQFF
TRBV11-3,-,TRBD2,TRBJ2-1,TGTGCCAGCAGCTTAGTGAGCGGGGAGGATAAGTTCTTC,CASSLVSGEDKFF
TRBV12-3/TRBV12-4,few,-,TRBJ1-1,TGTGCCAGCAGTTTAGGGCCCCCGAGGAGGGTAGGGTTT,CASSLGPPRRVGF
TRBV2,-,TRBD1,TRBJ1-1,TGTGCCAGCAGGGCGACAGGGCCGGGCACTGAAGCTTTCTTT,CASRATGPGTEAFF
TRBV25-1,-,-,TRBJ1-1,TGTGCCAGCAGTGCCCAACAGGGATTGAGGACTGAAGCTTTCTTT,CASSAQQGLRTEAFF
TRBV4-3,-,-,TRBJ1-1,TGCGCCAGTACAGGGTTAAGGAACACTGAAGCTTTCTTT,CASTGLRNTEAFF
TRBV25-1,-,TRBD2,TRBJ2-7,TGTGCCAGCGCGGCCGGGGGGGAGCAGTACTTC,CASAAGGEQYF
TRBV6-2/TRBV6-3,-,TRBD1,TRBJ1-1,TGTGCCAGCAGTTACTATCCAGGGGGCAGGTTGCGGGACACTGAAGCTTTCTTT,CASSYYPGGRLRDTEAFF
TRBV5-6,-,TRBD1,TRBJ2-1,TGTGCCAGCAGCATACAGGGGGCCCATGAGCAGTTCTTC,CASSIQGAHEQFF
TRBV18,-,-,TRBJ1-4,TGTGCCAGCTCACCAGCTATAAATGAAAAACTGTTTTTT,CASSPAINEKLFF
TRBV12-5,-,TRBD1,TRBJ1-1,TGTGCTAGTGGCACGGGACAGGGGATGGGGGACACTGAAGCTTTCTTT,CASGTGQGMGDTEAFF
TRBV20-1,once,-,TRBJ2-7,TGCAGTGCTAGTCCGGGAGACAAGTGGGACGAGCAGTACTTC,CSASPGDKWDEQYF
TRBV28,-,-,TRBJ1-1,TGTGCCACCAACTCCGGACAAACGAACACTGAAGCTTTCTTT,CATNSGQTNTEAFF
TRBV7-2,-,-,TRBJ1-3,TGTGCCAGCAGCACCCAGGGATCATCTGGAAACACCATATATTTT,CASSTQGSSGNTIYF
TRBV4-1,-,-,TRBJ1-3,TGCGCCAGCAGCCAATTCGGGGGAGCCGGGGGAAACACCATATATTTT,CASSQFGGAGGNTIYF
TRBV5-6,-,TRBD2,TRBJ2-2,TGTGCCAGCAGCTTTCTAGCGGGTGTCGGGGAGCTGTTTTTT,CASSFLAGVGELFF
TRBV5-1,-,-,TRBJ1-4,TGCGCCAGCAGCTGGGCCCTTAATGAAAAACTGTTTTTT,CASSWALNEKLFF
TRBV18,-,-,TRBJ1-5,TGTGCCAGCTCGCTAGACAGGTCTCAGCCCCAGCATTTT,CASSLDRSQPQHF